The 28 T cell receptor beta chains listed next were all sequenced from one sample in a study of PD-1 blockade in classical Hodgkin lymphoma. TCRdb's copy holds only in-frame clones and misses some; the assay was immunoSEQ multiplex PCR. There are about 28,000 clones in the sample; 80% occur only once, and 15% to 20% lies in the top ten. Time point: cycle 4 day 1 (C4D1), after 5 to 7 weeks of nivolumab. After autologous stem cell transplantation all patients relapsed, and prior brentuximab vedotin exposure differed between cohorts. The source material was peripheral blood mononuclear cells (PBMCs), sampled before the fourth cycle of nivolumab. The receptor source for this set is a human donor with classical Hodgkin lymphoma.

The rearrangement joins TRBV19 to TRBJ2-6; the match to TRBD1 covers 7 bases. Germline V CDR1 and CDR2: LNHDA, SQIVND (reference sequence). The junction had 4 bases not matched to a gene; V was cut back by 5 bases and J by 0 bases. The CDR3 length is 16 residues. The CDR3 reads CASSLTGPSGANVLTF. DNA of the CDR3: TGTGCCAGTAGTCTGACAGGGCCCTCTGGGGCCAACGTCCTGACTTTC.

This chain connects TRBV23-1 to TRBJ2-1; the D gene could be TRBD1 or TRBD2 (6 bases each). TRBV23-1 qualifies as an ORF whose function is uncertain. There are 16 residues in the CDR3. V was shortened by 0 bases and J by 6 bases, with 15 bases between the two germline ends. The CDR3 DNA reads TGCGCCAGCAGTCAATCTCCCAGCGGAGGGGGCAATGAGCAGTTCTTC. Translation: CASSQSPSGGGNEQFF.

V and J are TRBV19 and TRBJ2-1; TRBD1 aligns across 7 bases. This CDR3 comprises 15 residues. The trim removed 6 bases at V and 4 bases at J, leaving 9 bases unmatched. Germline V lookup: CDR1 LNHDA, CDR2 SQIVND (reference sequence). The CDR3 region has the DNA TGTGCCAGTAGCTCCCGACAGGGCCTTTACAATGAGCAGTTCTTC. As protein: CASSSRQGLYNEQFF.

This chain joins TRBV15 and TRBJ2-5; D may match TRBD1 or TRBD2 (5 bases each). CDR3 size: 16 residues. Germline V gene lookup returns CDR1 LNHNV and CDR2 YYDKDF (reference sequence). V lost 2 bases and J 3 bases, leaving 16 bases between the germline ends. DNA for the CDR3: TGTGCCACCAGCAGACCATGGGTAGGGGACGAAGAGACCCAGTACTTC. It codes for CATSRPWVGDEETQYF.

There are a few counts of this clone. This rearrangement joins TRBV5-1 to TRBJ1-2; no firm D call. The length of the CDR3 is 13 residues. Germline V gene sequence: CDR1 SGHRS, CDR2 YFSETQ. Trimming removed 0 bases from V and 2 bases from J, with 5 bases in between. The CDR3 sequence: CASSLVGNYGYTF. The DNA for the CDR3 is TGCGCCAGCAGCTTGGTGGGGAACTATGGCTACACCTTC. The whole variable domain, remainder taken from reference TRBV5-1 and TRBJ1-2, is KAGVTQTPRYLIKTRGQQVTLSCSPISGHRSVSWYQQTPGQGLQFLFEYFSETQRNKGNFPGRFSGRQFSNSRSEMNVSTLELGDSALYLCASSLVGNYGYTFGSGTRLTVV.

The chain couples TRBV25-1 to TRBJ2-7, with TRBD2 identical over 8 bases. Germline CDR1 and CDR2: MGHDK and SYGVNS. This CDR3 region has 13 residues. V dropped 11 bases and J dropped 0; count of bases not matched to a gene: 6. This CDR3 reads CASAGGFSYEQYF. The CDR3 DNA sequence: TGTGCCTCGGCGGGGGGCTTCTCCTACGAGCAGTACTTC.

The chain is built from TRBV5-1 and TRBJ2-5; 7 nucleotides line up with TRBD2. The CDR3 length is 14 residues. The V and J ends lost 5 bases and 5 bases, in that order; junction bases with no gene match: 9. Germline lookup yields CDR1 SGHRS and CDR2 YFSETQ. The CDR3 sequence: CASSRGGSGETQYF. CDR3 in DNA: TGCGCCAGCAGTAGGGGCGGGAGCGGGGAGACCCAGTACTTC.

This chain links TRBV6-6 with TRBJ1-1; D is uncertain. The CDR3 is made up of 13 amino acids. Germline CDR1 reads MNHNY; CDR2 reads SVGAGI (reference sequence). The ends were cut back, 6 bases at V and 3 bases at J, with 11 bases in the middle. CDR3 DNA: TGTGCCAGCAGAACTGGACTTTACACTGAAGCTTTCTTT. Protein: CASRTGLYTEAFF.

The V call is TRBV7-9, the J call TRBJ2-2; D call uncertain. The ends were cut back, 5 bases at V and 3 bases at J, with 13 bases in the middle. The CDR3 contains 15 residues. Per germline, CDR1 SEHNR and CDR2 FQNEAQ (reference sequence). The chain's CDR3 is CASSPEFRHTGELFF. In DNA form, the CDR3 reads TGTGCCAGCAGCCCGGAATTCAGGCACACCGGGGAGCTGTTTTTT.

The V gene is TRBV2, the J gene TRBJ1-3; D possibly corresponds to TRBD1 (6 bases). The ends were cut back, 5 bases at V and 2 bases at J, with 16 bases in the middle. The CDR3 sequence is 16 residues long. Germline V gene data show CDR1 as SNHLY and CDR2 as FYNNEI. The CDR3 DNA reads TGTGCCAGCAGTTCCCGGGACATCCGACCTGGAAACACCATATATTTT. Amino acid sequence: CASSSRDIRPGNTIYF.

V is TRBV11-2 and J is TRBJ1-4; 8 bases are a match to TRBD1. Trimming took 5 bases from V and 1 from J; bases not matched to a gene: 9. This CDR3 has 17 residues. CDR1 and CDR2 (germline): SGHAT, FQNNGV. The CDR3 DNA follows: TGTGCCAGCAGCCGCTTCCAGGGGGCTGTAACTAATGAAAAACTGTTTTTT. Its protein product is CASSRFQGAVTNEKLFF.

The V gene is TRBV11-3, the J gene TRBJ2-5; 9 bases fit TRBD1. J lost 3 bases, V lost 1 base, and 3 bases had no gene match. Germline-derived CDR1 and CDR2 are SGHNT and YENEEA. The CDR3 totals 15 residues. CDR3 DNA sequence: TGTGCCAGCAGCTTAGGCGGGACAGGGAAAGAGACCCAGTACTTC. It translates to CASSLGGTGKETQYF.

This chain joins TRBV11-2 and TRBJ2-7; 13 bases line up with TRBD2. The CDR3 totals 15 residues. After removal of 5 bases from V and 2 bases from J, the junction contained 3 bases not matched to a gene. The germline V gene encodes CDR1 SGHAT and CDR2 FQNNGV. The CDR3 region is CASSILAGGPYEQYF. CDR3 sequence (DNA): TGTGCCAGCAGCATACTAGCGGGAGGGCCCTACGAGCAGTACTTC.

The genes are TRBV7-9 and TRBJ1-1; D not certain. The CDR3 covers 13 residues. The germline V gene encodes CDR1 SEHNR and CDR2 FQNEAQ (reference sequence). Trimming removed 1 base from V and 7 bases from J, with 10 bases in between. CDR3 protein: CASSLDSPSEAFF. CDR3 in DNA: TGTGCCAGCAGCTTAGACTCTCCCAGTGAAGCTTTCTTT. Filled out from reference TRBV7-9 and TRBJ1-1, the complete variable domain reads DTGVSQNPRHKITKRGQNVTFRCDPISEHNRLYWYRQTLGQGPEFLTYFQNEAQLEKSRLLSDRFSAERPKGSFSTLEIQRTEQGDSAMYLCASSLDSPSEAFFGQGTRLTVV.

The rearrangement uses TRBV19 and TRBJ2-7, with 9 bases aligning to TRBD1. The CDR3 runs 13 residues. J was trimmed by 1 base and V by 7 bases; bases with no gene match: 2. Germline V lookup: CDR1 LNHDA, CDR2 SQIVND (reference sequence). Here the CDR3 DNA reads TGTGCCAGTAAGGACAGGGGATCCTACGAGCAGTACTTC. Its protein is CASKDRGSYEQYF.

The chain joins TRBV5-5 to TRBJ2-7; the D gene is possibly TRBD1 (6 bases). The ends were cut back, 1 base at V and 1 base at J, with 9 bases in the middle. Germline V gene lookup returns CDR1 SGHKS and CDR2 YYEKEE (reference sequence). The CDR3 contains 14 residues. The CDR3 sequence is CASSLSGQSYEQYF. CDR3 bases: TGTGCCAGCAGCTTGTCGGGACAATCCTACGAGCAGTACTTC.

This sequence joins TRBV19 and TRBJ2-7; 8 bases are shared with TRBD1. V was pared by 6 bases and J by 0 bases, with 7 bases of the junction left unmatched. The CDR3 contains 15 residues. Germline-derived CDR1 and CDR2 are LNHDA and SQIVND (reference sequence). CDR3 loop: CASRSMTGDSYEQYF. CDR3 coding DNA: TGTGCCAGTAGATCTATGACAGGGGACTCCTACGAGCAGTACTTC.

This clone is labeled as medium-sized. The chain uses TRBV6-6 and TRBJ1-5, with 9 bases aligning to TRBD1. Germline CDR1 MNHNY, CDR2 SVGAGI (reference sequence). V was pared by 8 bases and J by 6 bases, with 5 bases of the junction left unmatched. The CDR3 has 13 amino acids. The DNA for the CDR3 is TGTGCCAGCCTTGACAGGGGGACTCAGCCCCAGCATTTT. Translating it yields CASLDRGTQPQHF.

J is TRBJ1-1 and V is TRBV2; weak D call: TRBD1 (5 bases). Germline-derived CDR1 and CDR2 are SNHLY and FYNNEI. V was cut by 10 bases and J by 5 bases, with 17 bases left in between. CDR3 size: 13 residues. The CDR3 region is CATDPGGGTEAFF. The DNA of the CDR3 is TGTGCCACCGACCCGGGGGGTGGGACTGAAGCTTTCTTT.

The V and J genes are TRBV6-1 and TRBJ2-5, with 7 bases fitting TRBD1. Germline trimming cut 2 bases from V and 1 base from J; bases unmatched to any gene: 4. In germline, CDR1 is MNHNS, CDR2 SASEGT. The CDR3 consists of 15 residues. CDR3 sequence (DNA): TGTGCCAGCAGTGAAAACAGGGGTTCCCAAGAGACCCAGTACTTC. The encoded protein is CASSENRGSQETQYF.

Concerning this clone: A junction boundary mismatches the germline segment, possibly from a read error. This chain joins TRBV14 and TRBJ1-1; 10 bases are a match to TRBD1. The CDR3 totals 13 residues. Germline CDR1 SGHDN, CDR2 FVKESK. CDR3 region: CASSLIPGQGKSF. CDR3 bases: TGTGCCAGCAGCCTTATACCGGGACAGGGGAAATCTTTC.

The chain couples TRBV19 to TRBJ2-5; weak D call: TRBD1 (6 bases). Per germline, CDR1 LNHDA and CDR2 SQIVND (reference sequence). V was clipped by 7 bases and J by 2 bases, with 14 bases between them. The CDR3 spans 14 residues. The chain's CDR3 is CASNAGQLQETQYF. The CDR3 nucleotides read TGTGCCAGTAATGCAGGACAGTTACAAGAGACCCAGTACTTC.

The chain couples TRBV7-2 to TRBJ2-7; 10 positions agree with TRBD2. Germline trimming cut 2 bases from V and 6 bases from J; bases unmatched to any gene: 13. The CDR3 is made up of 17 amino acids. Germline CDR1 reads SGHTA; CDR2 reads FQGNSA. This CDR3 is CASSLQGAGGPPTEQYF. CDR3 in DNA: TGTGCCAGCAGCTTACAGGGAGCGGGAGGGCCGCCTACCGAGCAGTACTTC.

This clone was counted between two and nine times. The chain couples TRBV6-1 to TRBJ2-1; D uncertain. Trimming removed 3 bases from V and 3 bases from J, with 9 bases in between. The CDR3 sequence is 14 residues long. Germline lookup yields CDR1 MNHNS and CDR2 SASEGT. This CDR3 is CASSDRPDYNEQFF. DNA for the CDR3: TGTGCCAGCAGTGACAGGCCAGACTACAATGAGCAGTTCTTC.

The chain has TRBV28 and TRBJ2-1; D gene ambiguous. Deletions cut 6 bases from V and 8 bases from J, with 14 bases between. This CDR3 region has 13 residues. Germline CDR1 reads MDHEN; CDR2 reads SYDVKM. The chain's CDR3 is CASRRLHRDEQFF. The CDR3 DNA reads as TGTGCCAGCAGGCGATTGCATCGTGATGAGCAGTTCTTC.

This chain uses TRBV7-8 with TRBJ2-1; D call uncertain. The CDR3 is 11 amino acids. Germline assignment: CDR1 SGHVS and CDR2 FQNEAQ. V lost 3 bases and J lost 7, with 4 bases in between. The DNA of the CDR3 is TGTGCCAGCAGCTTGAGAAATGAGCAGTTCTTC. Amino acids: CASSLRNEQFF.

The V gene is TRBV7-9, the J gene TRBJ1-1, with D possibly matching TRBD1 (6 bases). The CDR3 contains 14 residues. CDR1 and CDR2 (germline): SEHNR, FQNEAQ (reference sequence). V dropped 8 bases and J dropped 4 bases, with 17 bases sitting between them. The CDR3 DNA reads TGTGCCAGCCAGGGGCGGGCCAGGGGCACTGAAGCTTTCTTT. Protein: CASQGRARGTEAFF. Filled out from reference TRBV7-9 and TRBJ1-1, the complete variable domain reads DTGVSQNPRHKITKRGQNVTFRCDPISEHNRLYWYRQTLGQGPEFLTYFQNEAQLEKSRLLSDRFSAERPKGSFSTLEIQRTEQGDSAMYLCASQGRARGTEAFFGQGTRLTVV.

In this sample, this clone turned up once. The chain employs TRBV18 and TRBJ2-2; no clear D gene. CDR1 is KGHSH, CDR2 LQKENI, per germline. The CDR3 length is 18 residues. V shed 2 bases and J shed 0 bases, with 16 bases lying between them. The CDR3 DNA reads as TGTGCCAGCTCACCAAGGACGCCCACGCCCACGAACACCGGGGAGCTGTTTTTT. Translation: CASSPRTPTPTNTGELFF.